The clone carrying this T cell receptor (beta chain) was counted at least ten times. Its cognate antigen is unknown. This specimen comes from a study of T cell repertoires in cytomegalovirus infection. Whole-study results and caveats: Summed frequency of public TCR beta families distinguished CMV carriers with the relevant HLA.

TCRdb re-called the reads through MiXCR, storing one row per CDR3 protein. The table has 150,000 to 200,000 distinct CDR3 sequences, around an eighth seen once; the top ten hold roughly 30%. V shed 7 bases, J shed 7 bases, and the junction held 10 bases outside the gene matches. The CDR3 is made up of 14 amino acids. Germline assignment: CDR1 SEHNR and CDR2 FQNEAQ (reference sequence). The sequence was obtained from a human donor in good health (CMV status not recorded). Some clones in this sample may be carry-over from other donors' samples. The material sequenced was PBMCs. V usage is TRBV7-9 and J usage is TRBJ1-1; TRBD1 agrees at 9 bases. CDR3 in amino acids: CASNAGTGMIEAFF. The CDR3 nucleotides read TGTGCCAGCAACGCCGGGACAGGGATGATTGAAGCTTTCTTT.